Presented here are 29 T cell receptor beta chains from one specimen sequenced in a study of blood T cell repertoires in COVID-19 (dated by TCRdb to 2020 to 2022). Library preparation used the immunoSEQ multiplex PCR assay. The immuneACCESS repertoire file appears here via TCRdb, limited to in-frame rearrangements. These files lack a portion of the clones; in checked studies, under half of the deficit traces to unresolved V genes, and the cause of the others is not known. This sample is represented by 290,000 or so clones; around 91% of them were singletons. Approximately 4.5% of the sample belongs to the ten largest clones. The sequencing sample was made of PBMCs or T cells enriched from blood (not recorded which). The origin of the receptors is a woman younger than 35 with acute COVID-19.

The chain recombines TRBV15 with TRBJ2-5; TRBD2 matches at 9 bases. Germline loops: CDR1 LNHNV, CDR2 YYDKDF (reference sequence). Losses at the gene ends were 4 bases for V and 3 bases for J; bases not matched to a gene: 3. The CDR3 is made up of 14 amino acids. CDR3: CATSIAGGKETQYF. DNA of the CDR3: TGTGCCACCAGCATCGCGGGAGGGAAAGAGACCCAGTACTTC.

The chain joins TRBV6-5 to TRBJ2-2; no clear D gene. CDR3 length: 13 amino acids. V was trimmed by 8 bases and J by 0 bases, leaving 7 bases between them. Germline CDR1 reads MNHEY; CDR2 reads SVGAGI. The CDR3 region has the DNA TGTGCCAGCCTCAGCGCGAACACCGGGGAGCTGTTTTTT. Residues: CASLSANTGELFF.

This clone was counted a single time. The genes are TRBV6-5 and TRBJ2-3; D unresolved. CDR1 MNHEY and CDR2 SVGAGI come from the germline V gene. The CDR3 sequence is 15 residues long. V was clipped by 6 bases and J by 0 bases, with 13 bases between them. The CDR3 DNA follows: TGTGCCAGCAGGCCGGTGGAGAGCAGCACAGATACGCAGTATTTT. This translates into CASRPVESSTDTQYF.

CDR3: CASSAHSDSYEQYF. DNA of the CDR3: TGTGCCAGCAGTGCCCACAGTGACTCCTACGAGCAGTACTTC. V and J are TRBV7-9 and TRBJ2-7; D gene ambiguous. The CDR3 spans 14 residues. V lost 6 bases, J lost 0 bases, and 12 bases lay in between. CDR1 and CDR2 from the germline V gene are SEHNR and FQNEAQ (reference sequence).

The rearrangement links TRBV7-3 to TRBJ2-1; D is unclear. The V end was cut by 4 bases, the J end by 2 bases, with 6 bases between. The CDR3 length is 13 residues. The germline V gene encodes CDR1 SGHTA and CDR2 FQGTGA. The CDR3 loop reads CASSSDTYNEQFF. CDR3 nucleotides: TGTGCCAGCAGCTCCGACACCTACAATGAGCAGTTCTTC.

The rearrangement links TRBV18 to TRBJ1-1; D gene uncertain. Germline V lookup: CDR1 KGHSH, CDR2 LQKENI. Trimming took 2 bases from V and 7 from J, leaving 11 bases between them. The CDR3 runs 13 residues. CDR3 in amino acids: CASSPNNDGEAFF. The CDR3 region has the DNA TGTGCCAGCTCACCAAACAATGATGGTGAAGCTTTCTTT.

V gene TRBV29-1 combines with J gene TRBJ1-5; D not certain. V lost 4 bases and J 4 bases, leaving 11 bases between the germline ends. Germline CDR1 and CDR2: SQVTM and ANQGSEA. This CDR3 has 13 amino acids. The CDR3 is CSVVEQPNQPQHF. CDR3 nucleotides: TGCAGCGTTGTCGAACAGCCGAATCAGCCCCAGCATTTT.

The rearrangement joins TRBV4-2 to TRBJ2-1; perhaps TRBD2 as D (6 bases). Germline assignment: CDR1 LGHNA and CDR2 YNFKEQ. This CDR3 spans 15 amino acids. The V and J ends lost 3 bases and 5 bases respectively, with 14 bases between them. The CDR3 coding sequence is TGTGCCAGCAGCCAGGCCGGGACTCGAGACAATGAGCAGTTCTTC. Translated: CASSQAGTRDNEQFF.

The chain carries TRBV21-1 and TRBJ1-1; TRBD1 reflects the table's D call only, with no check against the DNA. TRBV21-1 is reported as a pseudogene. The length of the CDR3 is 12 residues. In DNA form, the CDR3 reads TGTGCCAGCCACCAGGGGGACACTGAAGCTTTCTTT. Translated, it gives CASHQGDTEAFF.

CDR3 region: CASSFSGSSYEQYF. CDR3 DNA: TGCGCCAGCAGCTTTAGCGGGAGCTCCTACGAGCAGTACTTC. The chain joins TRBV5-1 to TRBJ2-7; 9 bases match TRBD2. The CDR3 totals 14 residues. Germline V gene lookup returns CDR1 SGHRS and CDR2 YFSETQ. The J segment lost 0 bases and the V segment lost 2 bases, leaving 0 bases of the junction unmatched.

The V gene is TRBV7-3, the J gene TRBJ2-1, with TRBD1 matching 9 bases. CDR1 is SGHTA, CDR2 FQGTGA, per germline. With V trimmed by 5 bases and J by 5 bases, 10 bases remained unmatched. The CDR3 has 16 residues. This CDR3 reads CASSASPGQGDNEQFF. The CDR3 region has the DNA TGTGCCAGCAGCGCATCTCCGGGACAGGGCGACAATGAGCAGTTCTTC.

The chain links TRBV5-1 to TRBJ2-3, with TRBD2 identical over 10 bases. V trimming: 1 base; J trimming: 2 bases; junction bases outside the gene matches: 1. The CDR3 runs to 15 residues. Germline loops: CDR1 SGHRS, CDR2 YFSETQ. In DNA, the CDR3 is TGCGCCAGCAGCTTGACTAGCGGGATCACAGATACGCAGTATTTT. It encodes CASSLTSGITDTQYF.

J is TRBJ2-3 and V is TRBV9; D not certain. The germline V and J ends were trimmed by 0 bases and 2 bases, with 10 bases remaining between them. The CDR3 extends over 15 amino acids. Germline CDR1 SGDLS, CDR2 YYNGEE. CDR3 in amino acids: CASSVGGGYTDTQYF. Here the CDR3 DNA reads TGTGCCAGCAGCGTAGGCGGCGGTTACACAGATACGCAGTATTTT.

The V and J genes are TRBV10-3 and TRBJ2-5, with 10 bases that match TRBD1. Germline V gives CDR1 ENHRY, CDR2 SYGVKD. V dropped 4 bases and J dropped 5; count of bases not matched to a gene: 7. This CDR3 is built from 15 residues. DNA of the CDR3: TGTGCCATCAGTGGCCCCGACAGGGGGCAGGAGACCCAGTACTTC. This translates into CAISGPDRGQETQYF.

This clone has a handful of counts. V and J are TRBV7-2 and TRBJ1-1; D remains unclear. Trimming removed 4 bases from V and 0 bases from J, with 12 bases in between. This CDR3 contains 15 residues. CDR1 and CDR2 from the germline V gene are SGHTA and FQGNSA. Here the CDR3 reads CASSSSGRLNTEAFF. DNA for the CDR3: TGTGCCAGCAGCTCCAGCGGGAGACTGAACACTGAAGCTTTCTTT.

This chain connects TRBV6-1 to TRBJ2-1, with 8 bases aligning to TRBD1. This CDR3 has 15 residues. Per the germline V gene, CDR1 is MNHNS and CDR2 is SASEGT. V dropped 3 bases and J dropped 4; count of bases not matched to a gene: 5. The CDR3 DNA follows: TGTGCCAGCAGTGAGAGACAGGGGCAATACAATGAGCAGTTCTTC. This sequence encodes CASSERQGQYNEQFF.

As to this clone: Other DNA sequences in this sample translate to the same CDR3. The J gene is TRBJ1-3, the V gene TRBV5-1; the D is unclear. The CDR3 is 14 amino acids. V dropped 0 bases and J dropped 1 base, with 5 bases sitting between them. Germline V gives CDR1 SGHRS, CDR2 YFSETQ. The CDR3 region has the DNA TGCGCCAGCAGCTTGGGAGGGTCTGGAAACACCATATATTTT. It specifies CASSLGGSGNTIYF.

CDR3 sequence: CASSQRTGDNTEAFF. CDR3 coding DNA: TGTGCCAGCAGCCAACGGACAGGGGATAACACTGAAGCTTTCTTT. V usage is TRBV3-1 (or the pseudogene TRBV3-2) and J usage is TRBJ1-1, with TRBD1 matching 9 bases. The J segment lost 2 bases and the V segment lost 2 bases, leaving 3 bases of the junction unmatched. CDR1 and CDR2 from the germline V gene are LGHDT and YNNKEL (reference sequence). This CDR3 has 15 residues.

The V gene is TRBV19, the J gene TRBJ1-5; D unresolved. CDR1 is LNHDA and CDR2 is SQIVND in the germline V gene (reference sequence). The CDR3 consists of 15 residues. Between the trimmed V and J ends, which lost 6 bases and 0 bases, there was a span of 12 bases. CDR3 amino acids: CASSEIFYSNQPQHF. The CDR3 region has the DNA TGTGCCAGTAGCGAGATATTCTATAGCAATCAGCCCCAGCATTTT. The complete variable domain, with remaining parts taken from reference TRBV19 and TRBJ1-5, reads DGGITQSPKYLFRKEGQNVTLSCEQNLNHDAMYWYRQDPGQGLRLIYYSQIVNDFQKGDIAEGYSVSREKKESFPLTVTSAQKNPTAFYLCASSEIFYSNQPQHFGDGTRLSIL.

J is TRBJ1-2 and V is TRBV24-1; D possibly corresponds to TRBD1 (6 bases). V lost 9 bases to trimming and J lost 2 bases, with 12 bases between them. The CDR3 runs 13 residues. CDR1 and CDR2 (germline): KGHDR, SFDVKD. The CDR3 DNA reads as TGTGCCACCCAGGACACAGGGAACTATGGCTACACCTTC. Translated, it gives CATQDTGNYGYTF.

The chain uses TRBV3-1 (or the pseudogene TRBV3-2) and TRBJ1-6, with 10 bases fitting TRBD1. CDR1 is LGHDT, CDR2 YNNKEL, per germline (reference sequence). The length of the CDR3 is 15 residues. With V trimmed by 3 bases and J by 8 bases, 4 bases remained unmatched. In nucleotides, the CDR3 is TGTGCCAGCAGCCACGTGGGGACAGGGGATTCACCCCTCCACTTT. It is translated as CASSHVGTGDSPLHF.

V and J are TRBV6-2 or TRBV6-3 and TRBJ1-5; 8 bases line up with TRBD1. The trim removed 2 bases at V and 6 bases at J, leaving 12 bases unmatched. There are 17 residues in the CDR3. The V gene's germline CDR1 is MNHEY and CDR2 SVGEGT. This chain's CDR3 is CASSYLIGQGFFQPQHF. The CDR3, as DNA: TGTGCCAGCAGTTACCTGATTGGACAGGGTTTTTTTCAGCCCCAGCATTTT.

This clone was counted between two and nine times. The V gene is TRBV6-1, the J gene TRBJ2-7, with TRBD2 matching over 12 bases. V shed 3 bases, J shed 4 bases, and the junction held 7 bases outside the gene matches. Germline assignment: CDR1 MNHNS and CDR2 SASEGT. The CDR3 contains 16 residues. The CDR3 DNA reads as TGTGCCAGCAGTGACCTCGGGACTAGCGGGTCGTACGAGCAGTACTTC. It codes for CASSDLGTSGSYEQYF.

The rearrangement uses TRBV19 and TRBJ2-1; the match to TRBD1 covers 8 bases. CDR3 length: 15 amino acids. Germline CDR1 LNHDA, CDR2 SQIVND (reference sequence). V gave up 7 bases and J gave up 4 bases; unmatched junction bases: 9. The CDR3 spells CASTEAGQVYNEQFF. The CDR3 DNA is TGTGCCAGTACTGAGGCGGGACAGGTTTACAATGAGCAGTTCTTC.

The DNA of the CDR3 is TGTGCCAGCAGCACTACAACAGGGTTCCTTATTGCCGGCAATCAGCCCCAGCATTTT. Amino acid sequence: CASSTTTGFLIAGNQPQHF. The chain recombines TRBV28 with TRBJ1-5; possible D gene TRBD1, 6 bases. This CDR3 has 19 amino acids. Deletions cut 6 bases from V and 2 bases from J, with 26 bases between. Germline V gene data show CDR1 as MDHEN and CDR2 as SYDVKM.

The chain combines TRBV27 with TRBJ1-1, with D maybe TRBD1 (5 bases). Looked up from germline, CDR1 is MNHEY and CDR2 is SMNVEV (reference sequence). V lost 2 bases, J lost 0 bases, and 10 bases lay in between. The CDR3 length is 15 residues. CDR3 nucleotide sequence: TGTGCCAGCAGTTTAGGGGCCTATATGAACACTGAAGCTTTCTTT. As protein: CASSLGAYMNTEAFF.

This clone showed up just a few times. This rearrangement joins TRBV10-3 to TRBJ1-6; the D gene is possibly TRBD1 (5 bases). V lost 2 bases, J lost 4 bases, and 15 bases lay in between. Looked up from germline, CDR1 is ENHRY and CDR2 is SYGVKD. The CDR3 totals 17 residues. CDR3 sequence: CAISERQGSFYNSPLHF. CDR3 bases: TGTGCCATCAGTGAGCGGCAGGGCTCCTTTTATAATTCACCCCTCCACTTT.

This clone was seen a handful of times. The chain employs TRBV14 and TRBJ1-1, with 10 bases fitting TRBD1. CDR1 and CDR2 (germline): SGHDN, FVKESK. The CDR3 has 16 amino acids. After removal of 3 bases from V and 5 bases from J, the junction contained 9 bases not matched to a gene. CDR3 sequence: CASSHSFGTGVTEAFF. CDR3 DNA: TGTGCCAGCAGCCATTCCTTCGGGACAGGGGTAACTGAAGCTTTCTTT.

This chain uses TRBV3-1 (or the pseudogene TRBV3-2) with TRBJ2-1, with 11 positions matching TRBD2. Unmatched junction bases numbered 10, after V lost 6 bases and J lost 9 bases. The CDR3 has 15 residues. Germline V gives CDR1 LGHDT, CDR2 YNNKEL (reference sequence). The CDR3 here is CASRDTSGSRTEQFF. In nucleotides, the CDR3 is TGTGCCAGCAGGGATACTAGCGGGAGCCGCACTGAGCAGTTCTTC.